This paragraph reports one T cell receptor beta chain. What it binds is unknown. This CDR3 region has 16 residues. Germline CDR1 and CDR2: MNHEY and SVGAGI. V lost 0 bases and J lost 9; bases outside the gene matches: 11. The primer mix had 60 Vbeta and 13 Jbeta primers. Sequencing used immunoSEQ multiplex PCR; TCRdb keeps in-frame clones, though not all of them. This sample's clone table lists some 150,000 clones. The source of the sample is a study of cytomegalovirus exposure and HLA in healthy donors. Across the study: Falling in the Caucasian-associated ancestry cluster were 81% of 398 genotyped donors. Study conclusions and caveats: There were about 160 TCR beta chains listed as cytomegalovirus-associated. What a later analysis reportedly showed was that an Asian-associated ancestry cluster had fewer N-insertions than the approximately 700-donor mean.

The sample consisted of PBMCs. This sequence was found in a woman aged 18 to 35 in good health and CMV-seronegative. This sequence joins TRBV6-5 and TRBJ2-3, with 8 bases identical to TRBD1. CDR3 sequence reads: CASSYSTSGTGRTQYF. Here the CDR3 DNA reads TGTGCCAGCAGTTACTCGACATCGGGGACAGGCCGAACGCAGTATTTT.